The clone carrying this TCR beta chain was observed a single time. This record belongs to a study of blood T cell repertoires in COVID-19. Study as a whole: Acute and convalescent COVID-19 samples came from the United States, Italy and Spain. T cells, B-cell-depleted T cells, or PBMCs supplied cDNA or gDNA.

As handled by the study authors: Reference gene primers were amplified, and this amplification served to estimate nucleated cell counts. TCRdb keeps only in-frame clones here, not all; method: immunoSEQ multiplex PCR. That table is the source of V, J and clone size, and D and trimming were worked out from the DNA. This sample yields about 130,000 clones, of which roughly 83% are seen a single time; approximately 2.9% belongs to the top ten. The V and J ends lost 4 bases and 1 base respectively, with 13 bases between them. The CDR3 consists of 15 residues. CDR1 is MNHEY and CDR2 is SVGAGI in the germline V gene.

J is TRBJ1-1 and V is TRBV6-5; no firm D call. The receptor's source is a woman at least 80 years old with acute or convalescent COVID-19. Specimen: peripheral blood. The CDR3 protein is CASSSRRGRNTEAFF. The CDR3 bases are TGTGCCAGCAGTTCCCGGCGAGGGAGGAACACTGAAGCTTTCTTT.